This T cell receptor beta chain was identified during a study of shared clonotypes between healthy human individuals. Germline loops: CDR1 SGHTS, CDR2 YDEGEE. Trimming stripped 4 bases from V and 3 bases from J, with 16 bases between. This CDR3 spans 15 amino acids. This clone was picked up one time. This table comes from immunoSEQ multiplex PCR, and its TCRdb copy is limited to in-frame clones, with some not included. The sample contains a few million clones, 85% to 95% of which appear only once. The sequence was obtained from a young man in good health. Some clones in this sample may be carry-over from other donors' samples. The sequenced sample consisted of naive CD4+ T cells from PBMCs. Subset meaning: CD45RA+ positively selected. The rearrangement joins TRBV5-8 to TRBJ1-2; possibly TRBD1 for D (5 bases). The CDR3 sequence is CASSRPGRVHYGYTF. CDR3 DNA sequence: TGTGCCAGCAGCCGCCCGGGCAGGGTCCACTATGGCTACACCTTC. Using reference TRBV5-8 and TRBJ1-2 for the parts outside the CDR3, the full variable domain is EAGVTQSPTHLIKTRGQQATLRCSPISGHTSVYWYQQALGLGLQFLLWYDEGEERNRGNFPPRFSGRQFPNYSSELNVNALELEDSALYLCASSRPGRVHYGYTFGSGTRLTVV.